The entry below describes one T cell receptor beta chain. Its antigen remains unknown. This record belongs to a study of T cell responses to AZD1222 COVID-19 vaccine. Findings of the study overall: The number of AZD1222 recipients seropositive at baseline was only five or six. Most donors were white British, females outnumbered males, and clonal diversity was possibly underestimated.

Sequencing used immunoSEQ multiplex PCR; TCRdb keeps in-frame clones, though not all of them. The sample has more than 95,000 clones, about 89% seen once. Trimming stripped 0 bases from V and 4 bases from J, with 5 bases between. The CDR3 has 12 amino acids. The germline V gene encodes CDR1 GTSNPN and CDR2 SVGIG (reference sequence). The receptor was isolated from an adult in good health. The sequenced sample was peripheral blood, obtained on day 0 of AZD1222 vaccination. The rearrangement joins TRBV30 to TRBJ2-3; the D is unclear. CDR3 protein: CAWSVGSDTQYF. DNA for the CDR3: TGTGCCTGGAGTGTAGGGTCAGATACGCAGTATTTT. The full variable domain, rest sourced from reference TRBV30 and TRBJ2-3, is SQTIHQWPATLVQPVGSPLSLECTVEGTSNPNLYWYRQAAGRGLQLLFYSVGIGQISSEVPQNLSASRPQDRQFILSSKKLLLSDSGFYLCAWSVGSDTQYFGPGTRLTVL.